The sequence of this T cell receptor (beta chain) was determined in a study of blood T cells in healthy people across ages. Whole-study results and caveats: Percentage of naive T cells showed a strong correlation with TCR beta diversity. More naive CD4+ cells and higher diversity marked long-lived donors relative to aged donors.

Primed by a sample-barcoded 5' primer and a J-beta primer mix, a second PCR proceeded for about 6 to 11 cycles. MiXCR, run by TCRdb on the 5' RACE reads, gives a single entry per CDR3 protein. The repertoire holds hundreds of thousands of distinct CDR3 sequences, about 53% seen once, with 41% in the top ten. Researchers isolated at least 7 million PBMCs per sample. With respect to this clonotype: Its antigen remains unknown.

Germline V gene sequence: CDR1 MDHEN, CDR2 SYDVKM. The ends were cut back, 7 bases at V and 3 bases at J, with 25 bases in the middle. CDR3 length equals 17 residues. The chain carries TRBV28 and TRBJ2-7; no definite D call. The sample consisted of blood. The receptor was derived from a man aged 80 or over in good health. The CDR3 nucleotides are TGTGCCAGCAAGTTTACCATCCGCAGATGTATGATCTACGAGCAGTACTTC. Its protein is CASKFTIRRCMIYEQYF.